The clone carrying this TCR beta chain was picked up one time. No antigen is known for it. The data were taken from a study of identical twins. Study-level results: Beta clonotypes that were abundant in cord blood contained fewer insertions, a pattern absent from memory repertoires. Zero-insertion findings could be partly confounded by invariant cells (MAIT and iNKT cells). There was an excess of low generation probability in the out-of-frame alpha sequences that twins shared.

TCRdb recomputed calls from the 5' RACE reads with MiXCR, one row per CDR3 protein. The sample includes approximately 670,000 distinct CDR3 sequences, 5.5% to 7.5% of them seen just once. In germline, CDR1 is SGHDN, CDR2 FVKESK. The V and J ends lost 9 bases and 3 bases respectively, with 15 bases between them. The CDR3 is 14 residues long. The origin of this receptor is a man between 18 and 35 years old in good health. Sequenced sample: naive T cells sorted from blood. The chain recombines TRBV14 with TRBJ2-1; D perhaps matches TRBD2 (5 bases). CDR3 nucleotides: TGTGCCAGTAACGAGCGGATACACTACAATGAGCAGTTCTTC. Its protein is CASNERIHYNEQFF.